This TCR beta chain was recovered during a study of beta chain features in type 1 diabetes. Expressed TCRB transcripts were sequenced after all isolated RNA was converted to cDNA. Repertoires were generated with immunoSEQ multiplex PCR, while TCRdb's copy carries only in-frame clones and drops some. The data contain 130,000 to 150,000 clones, 6% to 7.5% of them singletons. Sorted populations all had greater than 98% purity. Study-level findings and limits: Sequencing from cDNA could over-represent high-TCR-expressing cells.

This clone was observed a handful of times. Its cognate antigen is unknown. V lost 4 bases to trimming and J lost 3 bases, with 10 bases between them. CDR3 length equals 13 residues. From germline, CDR1 is SGHTA and CDR2 FQGNSA. The sequencing sample was made of central memory CD4+ T cells from blood. This sequence was found in a woman in her twenties or thirties in good health. V is TRBV7-2 and J is TRBJ2-7, with D perhaps TRBD1 (5 bases). Here the CDR3 reads CASSSWGSYEQYF. DNA for the CDR3: TGTGCCAGCAGCTCATGGGGCAGCTACGAGCAGTACTTC.